This is a list of T cell receptor beta chains from one sample in a study of cytomegalovirus exposure and HLA in healthy donors. Clones were sequenced by immunoSEQ multiplex PCR, and TCRdb holds only the in-frame ones, with some missing. The sample carries 150,000 to 250,000 clones, around 74% recorded once. The sequenced material came from PBMCs. These receptor sequences come from a girl aged 10-17 years in good health and CMV-seropositive. The conserved cysteine and the conserved F or W are not part of the CDR3 here. A D gene is named only where the DNA matches it firmly.

CDR3: AISDSQSNTEAF
V: TRBV10-3
J: TRBJ1-1
D: NA

CDR3: ASSAGGGTIY
V: TRBV5-1
J: TRBJ1-3
D: NA

CDR3: ASSYSPTARYEQY
V: TRBV6-6
J: TRBJ2-7
D: NA

CDR3: ASSSDREPYEQY
V: TRBV5-1
J: TRBJ2-7
D: TRBD1

CDR3: ASSPLSANYGYT
V: TRBV7-9
J: TRBJ1-2
D: NA

CDR3: ASSLDRSTAPLH
V: TRBV5-1
J: TRBJ1-6
D: NA

CDR3: ASSLGHPLFHT
V: TRBV5-5
J: TRBJ1-2
D: NA

CDR3: AWSDPGQGSSPLH
V: TRBV30
J: TRBJ1-6
D: TRBD1

CDR3: ASSSTGEDTQY
V: TRBV5-1
J: TRBJ2-3
D: TRBD1

CDR3: ASSRAGNSGNTIY
V: TRBV7-9
J: TRBJ1-3
D: NA

CDR3: ASSSKKPGLAEDTQY
V: TRBV5-1
J: TRBJ2-3
D: TRBD2

CDR3: ASSETGTNSPLH
V: TRBV6-1
J: TRBJ1-6
D: NA

CDR3: AAGGREDTQY
V: TRBV6-6
J: TRBJ2-3
D: TRBD2

CDR3: ASRNDGGRIPYEQY
V: TRBV19
J: TRBJ2-7
D: NA

CDR3: ASRAANYGYT
V: TRBV6-5
J: TRBJ1-2
D: NA

CDR3: ASSVLMETDTQY
V: TRBV9
J: TRBJ2-3
D: NA

CDR3: ASSPMTGANEKLF
V: TRBV18
J: TRBJ1-4
D: TRBD1

CDR3: ASGTGPGNIQY
V: TRBV6-6
J: TRBJ2-4
D: NA

CDR3: ASSLIGAWDEKLF
V: TRBV7-9
J: TRBJ1-4
D: NA

CDR3: ASSLGQGPYQPQH
V: TRBV7-6
J: TRBJ1-5
D: TRBD1

CDR3: ASSPRTGSFYEQY
V: TRBV5-4
J: TRBJ2-7
D: TRBD1

CDR3: ASSRGADTGELF
V: TRBV5-1
J: TRBJ2-2
D: NA

CDR3: ASSLGGGAETQY
V: TRBV7-2
J: TRBJ2-5
D: NA

CDR3: AISESGGPRTNEKLF
V: TRBV10-3
J: TRBJ1-4
D: NA

CDR3: ASSVDSRDRGMKYEQF
V: TRBV9
J: TRBJ2-1
D: TRBD1

CDR3: ASRFTGYDGELF
V: TRBV27
J: TRBJ2-2
D: NA

CDR3: AWSLGDRAAGELF
V: TRBV30
J: TRBJ2-2
D: TRBD1